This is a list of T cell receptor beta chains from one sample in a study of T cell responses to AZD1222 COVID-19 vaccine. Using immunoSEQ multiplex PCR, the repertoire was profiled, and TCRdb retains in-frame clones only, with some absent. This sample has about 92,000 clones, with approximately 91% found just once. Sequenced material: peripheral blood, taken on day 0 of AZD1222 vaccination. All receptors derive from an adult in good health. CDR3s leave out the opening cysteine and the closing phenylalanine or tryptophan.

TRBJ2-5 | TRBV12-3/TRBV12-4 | ASRETGRETQY
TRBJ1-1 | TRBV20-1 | SALGLTEAF
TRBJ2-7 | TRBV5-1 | ASSLEYRGYEQY
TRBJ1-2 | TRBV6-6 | ASSYTTAPNYGYT
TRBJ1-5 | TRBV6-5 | ASRAGVDSNQPQH
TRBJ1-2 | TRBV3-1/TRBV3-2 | ASSQRQGYNYGYT
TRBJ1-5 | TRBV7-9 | ASSHGQGILGGQPQH
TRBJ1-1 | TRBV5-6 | ASSLGGPANTEAF
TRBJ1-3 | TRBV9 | ASSVGAGASGNTIY
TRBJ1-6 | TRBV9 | ASTRGGASYNSPLH
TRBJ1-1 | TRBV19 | ASSFWAQDTEAF
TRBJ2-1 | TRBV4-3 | ASSQEGEGGGEQF
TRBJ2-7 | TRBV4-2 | ASSQTSGAYEQY
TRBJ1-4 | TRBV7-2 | ASSPYRNSNEKLF
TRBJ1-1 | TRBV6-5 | ASRANTEAF
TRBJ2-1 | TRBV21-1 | ASSKLRSPPGSYNEQF
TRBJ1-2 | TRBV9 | ASSGTGVGYGYT
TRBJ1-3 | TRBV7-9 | ASSLRGTENTIY
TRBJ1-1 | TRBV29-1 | SGNQGEGAF
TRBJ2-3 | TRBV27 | ASRGESTDTQY
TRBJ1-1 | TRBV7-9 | AAKGGGGEAF
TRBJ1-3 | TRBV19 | ASSISDRSSGNTIY
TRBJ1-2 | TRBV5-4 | ASSTGDSDGYT
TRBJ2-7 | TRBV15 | ATSDTISGGSSYEQY
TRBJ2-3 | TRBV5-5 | ASSVTGTDTQY
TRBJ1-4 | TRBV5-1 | ASSFARIGEKLF
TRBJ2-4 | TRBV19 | ASSPGGATGDYIQY